What follows describes a single T cell receptor (beta chain). Its antigen remains unidentified. This specimen comes from a study of tumor and adjacent non-tumor tissue in lung cancer. Study-wide context: Aged 31 to 76 years, patients included fewer than 11 men and five or six women with stage I to III disease. Samples averaged around 4.2 million productive TCRbeta reads each.

No cell sorting was done before RNA was extracted from the tissue. TCRbeta libraries were built with three rounds of nested PCR, modified from ARM-PCR. A single record per CDR3 protein comes from TCRdb applying MiXCR to the multiplex PCR reads. The sample has 100,000 to 120,000 distinct CDR3 sequences, about 87% seen once. Broader study findings: In normal lung, the top 100 clones were significantly more dominant than in tumor. Significantly higher TCR diversity was found in tumor than normal lung.

The specimen sequenced was lung tumor tissue. This TCR derives from a man between 65 and 85 years old with non-small cell lung cancer.

The chain's CDR3 is CASTKGGFDQPQYF. As DNA, the CDR3 is TGTGCCAGCACCAAGGGAGGATTCGATCAGCCCCAGTATTTT. V is TRBV12-3 or TRBV12-4 and J is TRBJ1-5, with D possibly TRBD2 on 6 matching bases. Judging by the DNA end, TRBJ2-3 fits better; the J call may be wrong. This CDR3 comprises 14 residues.